This is a list of T cell receptor beta chains from one sample in a study of CD8+CD57+ T cells in acquired aplastic anemia. TCRdb passed the reads through MiXCR, listing each CDR3 protein once. In the table there are 150,000 to 160,000 distinct CDR3 sequences, about 48% of which are singletons. The material sequenced was sorted CD4+, CD8+, or CD8+CD57+ T cells (not recorded which) from PBMCs. All receptors come from a human donor with aplastic anemia. CDR3s include the opening cysteine and the closing phenylalanine or tryptophan. D genes are given only for firm matches. Expanded clones are given a class, and other clones once, few, many or no size at all.

cdr3_nt: TGTGCCAGCAGTGGACAGGGGGCAAGCGGGGCCAACGTCCTGACTTTC
cdr3_aa: CASSGQGASGANVLTF
cdr3_length: 16
clone_size: .
v_call: TRBV7-6
d_call: TRBD1
j_call: TRBJ2-6

cdr3_nt: TGCGCCAGCAGCTCTGACCCCACTAGCGGGACAGATACGCAGTATTTT
cdr3_aa: CASSSDPTSGTDTQYF
cdr3_length: 16
clone_size: .
v_call: TRBV5-1
d_call: TRBD2
j_call: TRBJ2-3

cdr3_nt: TGTGCCAGCAGCGTAGCCAGCGCTACCTACAATGAGCAGTTCTTC
cdr3_aa: CASSVASATYNEQFF
cdr3_length: 15
clone_size: .
v_call: TRBV9
d_call: .
j_call: TRBJ2-1

cdr3_nt: TGCGCCGCTTCTACCTTAGCAGGAACCTACGAGCAGTACTTC
cdr3_aa: CAASTLAGTYEQYF
cdr3_length: 14
clone_size: .
v_call: TRBV10-2
d_call: .
j_call: TRBJ2-7

cdr3_nt: TGTGCCATCAGTCCGGGACTAGTAATAGATACGCAGTATTTT
cdr3_aa: CAISPGLVIDTQYF
cdr3_length: 14
clone_size: .
v_call: TRBV10-3
d_call: TRBD2
j_call: TRBJ2-3

cdr3_nt: TGTGCCAGCAGCTCGGGACTAGCGGTCCCCTACGAGCAGTACTTC
cdr3_aa: CASSSGLAVPYEQYF
cdr3_length: 15
clone_size: few
v_call: TRBV7-8
d_call: TRBD2
j_call: TRBJ2-7

cdr3_nt: TGTGCCAGCAGGGGGACAGGGGTCTACAATGAGCAGTTCTTC
cdr3_aa: CASRGTGVYNEQFF
cdr3_length: 14
clone_size: many
v_call: TRBV27
d_call: TRBD1
j_call: TRBJ2-1

cdr3_nt: TGTGCCAGCGGCTTAGAGGGCCATGGCTACACCTTC
cdr3_aa: CASGLEGHGYTF
cdr3_length: 12
clone_size: .
v_call: TRBV7-2
d_call: .
j_call: TRBJ1-2

cdr3_nt: TGTGCCAGCAGCGTAGGGTCTATGAACACTGAAGCTTTCTTT
cdr3_aa: CASSVGSMNTEAFF
cdr3_length: 14
clone_size: .
v_call: TRBV9
d_call: .
j_call: TRBJ1-1

cdr3_nt: TGTGCCATCGGGGGGACAGGAGGCACAGTGCAGTACTTC
cdr3_aa: CAIGGTGGTVQYF
cdr3_length: 13
clone_size: many
v_call: TRBV10-3
d_call: TRBD1
j_call: TRBJ2-7

cdr3_nt: TGCAGCGTTGCTCTAGGGACAGGGAACTACGAGCAGTACTTC
cdr3_aa: CSVALGTGNYEQYF
cdr3_length: 14
clone_size: once
v_call: TRBV29-1
d_call: TRBD1
j_call: TRBJ2-7

cdr3_nt: TGTGCCAGCAGTTTCCAGGGGGTGGGAGAAAAACTGTTTTTT
cdr3_aa: CASSFQGVGEKLFF
cdr3_length: 14
clone_size: .
v_call: TRBV12-3/TRBV12-4
d_call: TRBD1
j_call: TRBJ1-4

cdr3_nt: TGTGCCAGTAGTATAGATGGGTGGACTAGCGGGAGGACGAGCTCCTACGAGCAGTACTTC
cdr3_aa: CASSIDGWTSGRTSSYEQYF
cdr3_length: 20
clone_size: .
v_call: TRBV19
d_call: TRBD2
j_call: TRBJ2-7

cdr3_nt: TGTGCCAGCAGCGAGACAGGGGGTGAAGCTTTCTTT
cdr3_aa: CASSETGGEAFF
cdr3_length: 12
clone_size: .
v_call: TRBV7-8
d_call: TRBD1
j_call: TRBJ1-1

cdr3_nt: TGTGCCAGCAGCCCAACAGGGGAACGTCAGCCCCAGCATTTT
cdr3_aa: CASSPTGERQPQHF
cdr3_length: 14
clone_size: many
v_call: TRBV7-9
d_call: TRBD1
j_call: TRBJ1-5

cdr3_nt: TGTGCCAGCAGCCCGACTAGTTCCGGGGAGCTGTTTTTT
cdr3_aa: CASSPTSSGELFF
cdr3_length: 13
clone_size: many
v_call: TRBV7-9
d_call: .
j_call: TRBJ2-2

cdr3_nt: TGTGCCAGCAGTTACTCGAACGAGCTCTCAGATACGCAGTATTTT
cdr3_aa: CASSYSNELSDTQYF
cdr3_length: 15
clone_size: many
v_call: TRBV6-5
d_call: .
j_call: TRBJ2-3